A single sample is the source of the 20 T cell receptor beta chains below, sequenced in a study of blood T cell repertoires in COVID-19. Assay used: immunoSEQ multiplex PCR; TCRdb lists only in-frame clones, some missing. This table holds about 130,000 clones, 70% to 85% found once. The sequenced material came from peripheral blood. The receptors here all came from a woman older than 75 with acute or convalescent COVID-19.

The V and J genes are TRBV9 and TRBJ2-3; D perhaps matches TRBD2 (6 bases). V lost 3 bases and J lost 2, with 16 bases in between. Looked up from germline, CDR1 is SGDLS and CDR2 is YYNGEE. The CDR3 has 16 residues. The CDR3 DNA follows: TGTGCCAGCAGCGCCACCATCGGCGGGGTCACAGATACGCAGTATTTT. Its protein is CASSATIGGVTDTQYF.

For the CDR3, the DNA is TGTGCCAGCACGCTAAACTCTGGAAACACCATATATTTT. Translating it yields CASTLNSGNTIYF. J is TRBJ1-3 and V is TRBV2; no definite D call. Trimming shortened V by 7 bases and J by 0 bases, and 7 bases separated the two germline ends. This CDR3 is 13 amino acids long. CDR1 and CDR2 (germline): SNHLY, FYNNEI.

V and J are TRBV6-5 and TRBJ2-3, with D perhaps matching TRBD1 (6 bases). Trimming cost V 6 bases and J 2 bases, with 12 bases left between them. The CDR3 totals 14 residues. CDR1 is MNHEY, CDR2 SVGAGI, per germline. The CDR3 DNA is TGTGCCAGCAGCTTAACAGGGTACACAGATACGCAGTATTTT. Its protein product is CASSLTGYTDTQYF.

The chain joins TRBV5-1 to TRBJ1-1; D is uncertain. V shed 0 bases and J shed 1 base, with 10 bases lying between them. CDR3 size: 15 residues. In germline, CDR1 is SGHRS, CDR2 YFSETQ. CDR3 sequence (DNA): TGCGCCAGCAGCTTGGACCCCGGAGGGAACACTGAAGCTTTCTTT. It is translated as CASSLDPGGNTEAFF.

The chain carries TRBV21-1 and TRBJ1-1; the D call TRBD1 from the table was never checked on the DNA. TRBV21-1 is described as a pseudogene. This CDR3 comprises 17 residues. The chain's CDR3 is CASSIGQGVWLDTEAFF. The DNA for the CDR3 is TGTGCCAGCAGCATAGGACAGGGGGTTTGGTTGGACACTGAAGCTTTCTTT.

The rearrangement joins TRBV2 to TRBJ2-5; TRBD1 matches 7 bases. The length of the CDR3 is 14 residues. Germline trimming cut 10 bases from V and 1 base from J; bases unmatched to any gene: 9. Germline CDR1 reads SNHLY; CDR2 reads FYNNEI. CDR3 sequence: CATSGTVLQETQYF. The CDR3 DNA sequence: TGTGCCACCTCGGGGACAGTCCTCCAAGAGACCCAGTACTTC.

J is TRBJ2-1 and V is TRBV11-2, with 16 bases aligning to TRBD2. This CDR3 is built from 16 residues. Trimming cost V 4 bases and J 8 bases; bases outside gene matches: 5. Looked up from germline, CDR1 is SGHAT and CDR2 is FQNNGV. CDR3 in DNA: TGTGCCAGCAGCTCGGGACTAGCGGGAGGGTCACATGAGCAGTTCTTC. This translates into CASSSGLAGGSHEQFF.

The V call is TRBV30, the J call TRBJ1-2, with TRBD1 matching over 9 bases. V dropped 5 bases and J dropped 2; count of bases not matched to a gene: 9. The CDR3 spans 15 residues. Germline V gene sequence: CDR1 GTSNPN, CDR2 SVGIG (reference sequence). CDR3 residues: CAWAGTGNRNYGYTF. Here the CDR3 DNA reads TGTGCCTGGGCCGGGACAGGGAATCGCAACTATGGCTACACCTTC.

CDR3: CASSPRRGGHDEQFF. The CDR3 DNA sequence: TGCGCCAGCAGCCCTAGACGAGGGGGACACGATGAGCAGTTCTTC. The rearrangement links TRBV5-1 to TRBJ2-1; possibly TRBD1 for D (6 bases). Trimming shortened V by 4 bases and J by 8 bases, and 19 bases separated the two germline ends. Germline V gene lookup returns CDR1 SGHRS and CDR2 YFSETQ. This CDR3 is built from 15 residues.

The count of this clone is one. J is TRBJ2-7 and V is TRBV19, with a possible D match to TRBD1 (6 bases). V gave up 5 bases and J gave up 7 bases, with 21 bases separating them. Per the germline V gene, CDR1 is LNHDA and CDR2 is SQIVND (reference sequence). The CDR3 runs to 15 residues. The CDR3 here is CASSPPGHTISEQYF. The CDR3 DNA is TGTGCCAGTAGTCCACCGGGACATACTATCTCGGAGCAGTACTTC.

The V and J genes are TRBV11-2 and TRBJ2-3; 11 nucleotides align to TRBD2. The CDR3 length is 17 residues. Germline values: CDR1 SGHAT, CDR2 FQNNGV. Trimming removed 5 bases from V and 4 bases from J; junction bases left unmatched: 11. The DNA for the CDR3 is TGTGCCAGCAGCCCCCGTAGCGGGAGGGCCTGGGCAGATACGCAGTATTTT. Protein product: CASSPRSGRAWADTQYF.

J is TRBJ1-6 and V is TRBV7-2; possibly TRBD1 for D (5 bases). This CDR3 has 14 amino acids. Trimming removed 4 bases at V and 8 bases at J, with 12 bases between. Germline V gives CDR1 SGHTA, CDR2 FQGNSA. The CDR3 sequence is CASSYAGFDSPLHF. For the CDR3, the DNA is TGTGCCAGCAGCTACGCAGGGTTCGATTCACCCCTCCACTTT.

The J gene is TRBJ1-6, the V gene TRBV14, with 7 bases matching TRBD1. The junction had 0 bases not matched to a gene; V was cut back by 4 bases and J by 0 bases. Germline CDR1 is SGHDN and CDR2 is FVKESK. There are 15 residues in the CDR3. As DNA, the CDR3 is TGTGCCAGCAGCCGGGACAGCTCCTATAATTCACCCCTCCACTTT. Its protein is CASSRDSSYNSPLHF.

The CDR3 DNA follows: TGCGCCAGCATAGCGGGAGTTGGAGAGACCCAGTACTTC. It translates to CASIAGVGETQYF. The genes are TRBV5-1 and TRBJ2-5; 9 bases are a match to TRBD2. This CDR3 has 13 amino acids. Germline assignment: CDR1 SGHRS and CDR2 YFSETQ. Germline trimming cut 6 bases from V and 4 bases from J; bases unmatched to any gene: 4. The variable domain in full, with the rest retrieved from reference TRBV5-1 and TRBJ2-5, is KAGVTQTPRYLIKTRGQQVTLSCSPISGHRSVSWYQQTPGQGLQFLFEYFSETQRNKGNFPGRFSGRQFSNSRSEMNVSTLELGDSALYLCASIAGVGETQYFGPGTRLLVL.

The V call is TRBV5-4, the J call TRBJ1-6; D may be TRBD1 (5 bases). The CDR3 contains 16 residues. V shed 1 base and J shed 4 bases, with 12 bases lying between them. CDR1 and CDR2 (germline): SGHNT, YYREEE (reference sequence). The CDR3 spells CASSLFTGFYNSPLHF. The CDR3 DNA is TGTGCCAGCAGCTTGTTTACAGGCTTTTATAATTCACCCCTCCACTTT.

This clone was found once. The V call is TRBV7-9, the J call TRBJ1-1; D remains ambiguous. CDR1 SEHNR and CDR2 FQNEAQ come from the germline V gene (reference sequence). The CDR3 runs to 17 residues. Trimming removed 0 bases from V and 1 base from J, with 15 bases in between. The CDR3 bases are TGTGCCAGCAGCTTAGCTTACGGGGTTGGATGGAACACTGAAGCTTTCTTT. Translating gives CASSLAYGVGWNTEAFF.

This chain connects TRBV4-2 to TRBJ2-7, with 8 bases identical to TRBD2. The CDR3 has 15 residues. Germline V gene lookup returns CDR1 LGHNA and CDR2 YNFKEQ. J gave up 3 bases and V 5 bases, and 9 bases lay outside the gene matches. CDR3 protein: CASSVGSSGYYEQYF. The CDR3, as DNA: TGTGCCAGCAGCGTGGGGTCTAGCGGGTACTACGAGCAGTACTTC.

The V call is TRBV5-1, the J call TRBJ1-1, with a tentative D call TRBD1 (6 bases). CDR1 and CDR2 (germline): SGHRS, YFSETQ. The CDR3 sequence is 14 residues long. V lost 6 bases, J lost 6 bases, and 18 bases lay in between. For the CDR3, the DNA is TGCGCCAGCAAGGAGCAGGGGACTATGGCTGAAGCTTTCTTT. Its protein product is CASKEQGTMAEAFF.

The chain couples TRBV20-1 to TRBJ2-2, with unresolved D. The CDR3 sequence is 14 residues long. The germline gives CDR1 DFQATT, CDR2 SNEGSKA (reference sequence). With 3 bases removed from V and 5 bases from J, the gap between germline ends came to 13 bases. The CDR3 sequence is CSASGASFTGELFF. The CDR3 region has the DNA TGCAGTGCTAGTGGAGCTTCTTTTACCGGGGAGCTGTTTTTT.

The chain joins TRBV30 to TRBJ1-6; no clear D gene. This CDR3 has 16 residues. Germline V lookup: CDR1 GTSNPN, CDR2 SVGIG (reference sequence). V was pared by 0 bases and J by 6 bases, with 15 bases between. The CDR3 DNA reads TGTGCCTGGAGTGTAGGGCTCATGCGGGCTAATTCACCCCTCCACTTT. Its translation is CAWSVGLMRANSPLHF. Filled out from reference TRBV30 and TRBJ1-6, the complete variable domain reads SQTIHQWPATLVQPVGSPLSLECTVEGTSNPNLYWYRQAAGRGLQLLFYSVGIGQISSEVPQNLSASRPQDRQFILSSKKLLLSDSGFYLCAWSVGLMRANSPLHFGNGTRLTVT.